Shown below are 21 T cell receptor beta chains from a single sample sequenced in a study of blood T cell repertoires in COVID-19. Method: immunoSEQ multiplex PCR; TCRdb's copy keeps in-frame clones and lacks some. The sample has 170,000 or so clones, about four fifths seen once; the top ten hold around an eighth. Sequencing was carried out using peripheral blood. Receptors originate from a young man with active or convalescent COVID-19.

The chain combines TRBV6-2 or TRBV6-3 with TRBJ1-2; D unresolved. CDR1 and CDR2 from the germline V gene are MNHEY and SVGEGT. V was trimmed by 5 bases and J by 7 bases, leaving 11 bases between them. The CDR3 totals 12 residues. In DNA, the CDR3 is TGTGCCAGCAGTCAGTCCGGGGTTGGCTACACCTTC. This sequence encodes CASSQSGVGYTF.

This clone was counted once. The V call is TRBV5-1, the J call TRBJ1-1; 7 bases align to TRBD1. With V trimmed by 0 bases and J by 4 bases, 18 bases remained unmatched. This CDR3 comprises 19 residues. Germline values: CDR1 SGHRS, CDR2 YFSETQ. In DNA, the CDR3 is TGCGCCAGCAGCTTGGCCATCTTACCCGCTGGGGCAGGGGGCACTGAAGCTTTCTTT. It specifies CASSLAILPAGAGGTEAFF. The full variable domain, in which reference TRBV5-1 and TRBJ1-1 provide the parts outside the CDR3, is KAGVTQTPRYLIKTRGQQVTLSCSPISGHRSVSWYQQTPGQGLQFLFEYFSETQRNKGNFPGRFSGRQFSNSRSEMNVSTLELGDSALYLCASSLAILPAGAGGTEAFFGQGTRLTVV.

The V gene is TRBV5-1, the J gene TRBJ2-1, with a tentative D call TRBD2 (5 bases). With 0 bases removed from V and 4 bases from J, the gap between germline ends came to 11 bases. CDR1 and CDR2 from the germline V gene are SGHRS and YFSETQ. This CDR3 spans 15 amino acids. The CDR3 is CASSLEIALYNEQFF. As DNA, the CDR3 is TGCGCCAGCAGCTTGGAGATAGCGTTATACAATGAGCAGTTCTTC.

V and J are TRBV27 and TRBJ2-1, with 8 bases identical to TRBD2. The CDR3 covers 16 residues. Trimming at V came to 5 bases and at J to 3 bases, leaving 9 bases not matched to a gene. Germline V gene sequence: CDR1 MNHEY, CDR2 SMNVEV (reference sequence). In nucleotides, the CDR3 is TGTGCCAGCAGTCCTATAACTAGCGGAGTCTACAATGAGCAGTTCTTC. It translates to CASSPITSGVYNEQFF.

The rearrangement links TRBV19 to TRBJ1-2, with a possible D match to TRBD1 (6 bases). The CDR3 has 16 residues. Per germline, CDR1 LNHDA and CDR2 SQIVND (reference sequence). Trimming shortened V by 3 bases and J by 1 base, and 15 bases separated the two germline ends. The CDR3, as DNA: TGTGCCAGTAGTATCCTACAGGGTGGAGGTAACTATGGCTACACCTTC. This gives the protein CASSILQGGGNYGYTF.

The chain carries TRBV5-6 and TRBJ2-2; no definite D call. Trimming cost V 1 base and J 4 bases, with 8 bases left between them. The CDR3 consists of 14 residues. Germline V gives CDR1 SGHDT, CDR2 YYEEEE. CDR3 loop: CASSLFYPTGELFF. Written as DNA, the CDR3 is TGTGCCAGCAGCTTGTTCTATCCCACCGGGGAGCTGTTTTTT.

J is TRBJ1-1 and V is TRBV29-1; weak D call: TRBD1 (6 bases). Germline CDR1 SQVTM, CDR2 ANQGSEA. The CDR3 covers 13 residues. V gave up 6 bases and J gave up 11 bases, with 22 bases separating them. CDR3 coding DNA: TGCAGCGTCCCTGGACAGCACTCCCCGCACGCTTTCTTT. This sequence encodes CSVPGQHSPHAFF.

The chain recombines TRBV7-9 with TRBJ1-6, with D possibly matching TRBD1 (6 bases). CDR3 length: 14 residues. Germline assignment: CDR1 SEHNR and CDR2 FQNEAQ (reference sequence). The germline V and J ends were trimmed by 1 base and 5 bases, with 6 bases remaining between them. The CDR3 is CASSLGQDNSPLHF. In DNA form, the CDR3 reads TGTGCCAGCAGCTTAGGACAGGATAATTCACCCCTCCACTTT. The variable domain in full, completed from reference TRBV7-9 and TRBJ1-6, reads DTGVSQNPRHKITKRGQNVTFRCDPISEHNRLYWYRQTLGQGPEFLTYFQNEAQLEKSRLLSDRFSAERPKGSFSTLEIQRTEQGDSAMYLCASSLGQDNSPLHFGNGTRLTVT.

The chain recombines TRBV11-3 with TRBJ2-7; TRBD1 matches 9 bases. V dropped 5 bases and J dropped 6; count of bases not matched to a gene: 14. CDR1 is SGHNT, CDR2 YENEEA, per germline. The length of the CDR3 is 16 residues. For the CDR3, the DNA is TGTGCCAGCAGCCCGGCAATTGGGACAGGGTCGGGCGAGCAGTACTTC. Protein: CASSPAIGTGSGEQYF.

The V call is TRBV5-1, the J call TRBJ2-1, with TRBD2 as a possible D gene (7 bases). Germline CDR1 is SGHRS and CDR2 is YFSETQ. V lost 4 bases and J 4 bases, leaving 18 bases between the germline ends. CDR3 size: 16 residues. The CDR3 here is CASSPLGAGGYNEQFF. In nucleotides, the CDR3 is TGCGCCAGCAGCCCGTTGGGGGCCGGGGGGTACAATGAGCAGTTCTTC.

The chain links TRBV5-4 to TRBJ2-3; D gene ambiguous. V lost 2 bases and J 2 bases, leaving 12 bases between the germline ends. CDR1 is SGHNT and CDR2 is YYREEE in the germline V gene (reference sequence). This CDR3 region has 15 residues. CDR3 amino acids: CASSFYFRTTDTQYF. The CDR3 nucleotides read TGTGCCAGCAGCTTCTACTTCCGAACCACAGATACGCAGTATTTT.

The chain combines TRBV19 with TRBJ2-2, with D unresolved. Germline CDR1 LNHDA, CDR2 SQIVND (reference sequence). This CDR3 is 10 amino acids long. The V and J ends lost 6 bases and 8 bases respectively, with 4 bases between them. The CDR3 reads CASRSGELFF. DNA of the CDR3: TGTGCCAGTAGGTCAGGGGAGCTGTTTTTT.

As concerns this clone: A junction end diverges from the germline sequence, so it may reflect a read error. CDR3 sequence reads: CASSGGTALAKNVQYF. CDR3 DNA: TGTGCCAGCAGCGGCGGGACAGCTTTAGCCAAAAACGTTCAGTACTTC. The chain is built from TRBV7-6 and TRBJ2-4, with D tentatively TRBD1 (7 bases). The length of the CDR3 is 16 residues. Germline CDR1 reads SGHVS; CDR2 reads FNYEAQ. The variable domain in full, completed from reference TRBV7-6 and TRBJ2-4, reads GAGVSQSPRYKVTKRGQDVALRCDPISGHVSLYWYRQALGQGPEFLTYFNYEAQQDKSGLPNDRFSAERPEGSISTLTIQRTEQRDSAMYRCASSGGTALAKNVQYFGAGTRLSVL.

Many counts were recorded for this clone. CDR3 in amino acids: CASSQVQVNSPLHF. The CDR3 nucleotides are TGTGCCAGCAGCCAAGTACAGGTGAATTCACCCCTCCACTTT. V gene TRBV3-1 (or the pseudogene TRBV3-2) combines with J gene TRBJ1-6; D is perhaps TRBD1 (5 bases). The CDR3 consists of 14 residues. V lost 1 base and J lost 7, with 8 bases in between. Per the germline V gene, CDR1 is LGHDT and CDR2 is YNNKEL (reference sequence).

This sequence joins TRBV19 and TRBJ2-3; no definite D call. With 5 bases removed from V and 1 base from J, the gap between germline ends came to 16 bases. This CDR3 has 16 residues. Germline V gene sequence: CDR1 LNHDA, CDR2 SQIVND (reference sequence). CDR3 sequence (DNA): TGTGCCAGTAGTTCCCCCGCACAGCTACGCACAGATACGCAGTATTTT. Translation: CASSSPAQLRTDTQYF.

The chain has TRBV6-5 and TRBJ1-1, with D possibly TRBD1 on 6 matching bases. The CDR3 loop spans 13 amino acids. V was pared by 3 bases and J by 4 bases, with 9 bases between. CDR1 and CDR2 from the germline V gene are MNHEY and SVGAGI. CDR3 region: CASSYSDSTEAFF. Written as DNA, the CDR3 is TGTGCCAGCAGTTATTCGGACAGCACTGAAGCTTTCTTT.

V usage is TRBV29-1 and J usage is TRBJ2-7; no firm D call. The CDR3 totals 14 residues. With 7 bases removed from V and 4 bases from J, the gap between germline ends came to 20 bases. Germline CDR1 reads SQVTM; CDR2 reads ANQGSEA. The CDR3 spells CSARDPGDRYEQYF. CDR3 bases: TGCAGCGCCCGAGATCCAGGTGATCGGTACGAGCAGTACTTC.

This clone was found once. The V gene is TRBV6-1, the J gene TRBJ2-1; no definite D call. Germline V gives CDR1 MNHNS, CDR2 SASEGT. This CDR3 has 13 residues. V was trimmed by 2 bases and J by 10 bases, leaving 12 bases between them. CDR3 sequence (DNA): TGTGCCAGCAGTGAATTGGGCGAATACGAGCAGTTCTTC. Its protein product is CASSELGEYEQFF.

This chain joins TRBV10-2 and TRBJ2-1; 11 nucleotides match TRBD2. There are 15 residues in the CDR3. Germline V CDR1 and CDR2: WSHSY, SAAADI. Trimming removed 6 bases from V and 0 bases from J; junction bases left unmatched: 1. CDR3 coding DNA: TGCGCCAGCAGAACTAGCGGGGGCTCCTACAATGAGCAGTTCTTC. It translates to CASRTSGGSYNEQFF.

This clone was seen more than once but under ten times. The gene calls are TRBV3-1 (or the pseudogene TRBV3-2) and TRBJ1-5, with a weak D call TRBD1 (6 bases). CDR1 and CDR2 from the germline V gene are LGHDT and YNNKEL (reference sequence). The CDR3 runs 14 residues. The germline V and J ends were trimmed by 2 bases and 4 bases, with 9 bases remaining between them. For the CDR3, the DNA is TGTGCCAGCAGCCAAAATCAGGGGAATCAGCCCCAGCATTTT. As protein: CASSQNQGNQPQHF.

This clone occurred a few times. This chain joins TRBV3-1 (or the pseudogene TRBV3-2) and TRBJ2-1; 8 nucleotides match TRBD1. V lost 2 bases to trimming and J lost 2 bases; unmatched junction nucleotides: 2. Germline V CDR1 and CDR2: LGHDT, YNNKEL (reference sequence). The CDR3 loop spans 15 amino acids. The CDR3 nucleotides read TGTGCCAGCAGCCAAAACAGGGGGACCTACAATGAGCAGTTCTTC. This sequence encodes CASSQNRGTYNEQFF.